Below, one T cell receptor (beta chain) is given with its context. What it recognizes is unknown. Germline V CDR1 and CDR2: LGHNA, YNFKEQ. The V gene lost 2 bases and the J gene lost 6 bases, with 24 bases spanning the gap. The CDR3 is 18 amino acids. This record belongs to a study of cytomegalovirus exposure and HLA in healthy donors. The study, taken as a whole, reports: When a later analysis compared HLA-associated TCR beta chains with equally common others, the HLA-associated chains turned out to be more clonally expanded and to have lower generation probabilities. The study labeled 170 or so TCR beta chains cytomegalovirus-associated. Earlier analysis yielded a pattern in which most TCR beta V segments were productive about 90% or about 30% of the time.

Primers: 60 Vbeta forward and 13 Jbeta reverse. Data came from immunoSEQ multiplex PCR; TCRdb stores just in-frame clones and leaves some out. The repertoire has 150,000 to 200,000 clones, roughly four fifths of them found once; the top ten carry roughly 1%. The rearrangement links TRBV4-2 to TRBJ2-3; possibly TRBD2 for D (5 bases). The sequence derives from a middle-aged woman in good health and CMV-seronegative. The material sequenced was PBMCs. The CDR3 loop is CASSQSRDSSPMRDTQYF. The CDR3, as DNA: TGTGCCAGCAGCCAATCCCGGGATTCCAGTCCTATGCGGGATACGCAGTATTTT.